The T cell receptor (beta chain) described here comes from a study of T cell responses to AZD1222 COVID-19 vaccine. Germline CDR1 is LNHDA and CDR2 is SQIVND (reference sequence). The germline V and J ends were trimmed by 7 bases and 2 bases, with 18 bases remaining between them. The CDR3 has 16 residues. Study observations and caveats: White British ancestry dominated among donors, who included more females, and clonal diversity was possibly underestimated. None of the repertoires were sampled until the peak T cell response had passed. Nearly half of spike-specific TCRs reportedly go after variant regions that carry no mutations.

With respect to this clone: Its specificity is unknown.

Libraries were prepared by immunoSEQ multiplex PCR; TCRdb keeps only in-frame clonotypes and omits some of them. Of about 100,000 clones listed, 70% to 90% are singletons. This sequence originates from an adult in good health. The starting material was peripheral blood, obtained on day 0 of AZD1222 vaccination. This chain connects TRBV19 to TRBJ1-5; weak D call: TRBD1 (5 bases). The CDR3 DNA is TGTGCCAGTATCTTAACGCAGGGTGTGGGCAATCAGCCCCAGCATTTT. It specifies CASILTQGVGNQPQHF.